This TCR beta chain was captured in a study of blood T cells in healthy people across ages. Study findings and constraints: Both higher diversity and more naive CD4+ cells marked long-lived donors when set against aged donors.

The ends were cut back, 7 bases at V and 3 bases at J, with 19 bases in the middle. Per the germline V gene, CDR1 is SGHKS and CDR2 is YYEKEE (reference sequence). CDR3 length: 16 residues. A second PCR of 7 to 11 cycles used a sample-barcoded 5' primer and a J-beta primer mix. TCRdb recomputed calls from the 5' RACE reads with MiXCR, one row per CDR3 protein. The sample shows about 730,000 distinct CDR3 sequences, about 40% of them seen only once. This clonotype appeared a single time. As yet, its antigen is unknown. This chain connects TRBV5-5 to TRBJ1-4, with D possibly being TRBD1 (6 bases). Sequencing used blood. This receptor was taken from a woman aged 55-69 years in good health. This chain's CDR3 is CASQQGVGAANEKLFF. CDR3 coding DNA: TGTGCCAGCCAACAGGGAGTAGGGGCCGCTAATGAAAAACTGTTTTTT.